The 21 T cell receptor beta chains presented below share a single source sample, sequenced in a study of CD8 T cells in ankylosing spondylitis. Study-wide findings and caveats: Seemingly characteristic of ankylosing spondylitis blood was a TCR beta motif consisting of 7 or 8 highly homologous variants.

One entry per CDR3 protein, called by TCRdb with MiXCR from the 5' RACE reads. This sample has about 220,000 distinct CDR3 sequences, with 5.5% to 7.5% found just once. The antigens these receptors bind are not known. The sequenced sample consisted of blood, either unsorted or a sorted T cell fraction (not recorded which). These receptors were taken from a male donor with ankylosing spondylitis.

Ten or more counts support this clonotype. The chain recombines TRBV6-2 or TRBV6-3 with TRBJ1-1, with D unresolved. This CDR3 is 14 amino acids long. Germline assignment: CDR1 MNHEY and CDR2 SVGEGT. V shed 4 bases and J shed 7 bases, with 16 bases lying between them. CDR3 protein: CASSSHDGGGEAFF. Here the CDR3 DNA reads TGTGCCAGCAGTTCGCATGACGGAGGAGGTGAAGCTTTCTTT.

This clonotype was seen ten or more times. The gene calls are TRBV4-1 and TRBJ2-1; 7 positions match TRBD1. The CDR3 has 14 amino acids. J gave up 8 bases and V 2 bases, and 6 bases lay outside the gene matches. Germline V gene sequence: CDR1 MGHRA, CDR2 YSYEKL. For the CDR3, the DNA is TGCGCCAGCAGCCAAATACAGGGGCTAGATGAGCAGTTCTTC. Amino acids: CASSQIQGLDEQFF.

In its sample, this clonotype was seen a few times. CDR3: CASSLYKKQSSYNEQFF. The CDR3 region has the DNA TGTGCCAGCAGCTTATACAAGAAACAGAGCTCCTACAATGAGCAGTTCTTC. The genes are TRBV7-6 and TRBJ2-1; the D is unclear. The CDR3 consists of 17 residues. V dropped 2 bases and J dropped 0 bases, with 14 bases sitting between them. Germline CDR1 reads SGHVS; CDR2 reads FNYEAQ.

This clonotype was seen ten or more times. V gene TRBV10-2 combines with J gene TRBJ1-2; D gene uncertain. V was pared by 3 bases and J by 4 bases, with 6 bases between. The CDR3 spans 12 residues. Germline CDR1 WSHSY, CDR2 SAAADI. This chain's CDR3 is CASSETVYGYTF. As DNA, the CDR3 is TGCGCCAGCAGTGAAACAGTCTATGGCTACACCTTC.

In its sample, this clonotype was seen many times. V gene TRBV12-3 or TRBV12-4 combines with J gene TRBJ1-1; D may be TRBD1 (6 bases). This CDR3 has 18 amino acids. V was pared by 4 bases and J by 3 bases, with 24 bases between. The CDR3 sequence: CASSSHSDRSVGYTEAFF. The CDR3 nucleotides are TGTGCCAGCAGTTCCCATTCAGACAGGTCGGTTGGGTACACTGAAGCTTTCTTT.

J is TRBJ2-7 and V is TRBV6-2 or TRBV6-3; possibly TRBD1 for D (6 bases). Germline V CDR1 and CDR2: MNHEY, SVGEGT. V was trimmed by 11 bases and J by 3 bases, leaving 14 bases between them. The CDR3 loop spans 12 amino acids. The CDR3 protein is CAGGDTNYEQYF. The CDR3 DNA follows: TGTGCCGGTGGGGACACAAACTACGAGCAGTACTTC.

This clonotype was recorded many times. The chain is built from TRBV7-2 and TRBJ1-4, with 9 bases fitting TRBD1. The CDR3 is 15 amino acids. Losses at the gene ends were 4 bases for V and 8 bases for J; bases not matched to a gene: 8. CDR1 and CDR2 (germline): SGHTA, FQGNSA. CDR3 coding DNA: TGTGCCAGCAGCTCCGGACAGGGGAGGCGAGAAAAACTGTTTTTT. Amino acids: CASSSGQGRREKLFF.

The chain combines TRBV7-6 with TRBJ2-2, with TRBD2 matching 11 bases. With 2 bases clipped from V and 4 bases from J, the junction kept 12 bases outside the gene matches. In germline, CDR1 is SGHVS, CDR2 FNYEAQ. The CDR3 covers 19 residues. DNA for the CDR3: TGTGCCAGCAGCTTAAACCGGCTAGCGGGGGGCCCGCGCACCGGGGAGCTGTTTTTT. Protein product: CASSLNRLAGGPRTGELFF.

This clonotype occurred many times. CDR3 nucleotides: TGCGCCAGCAGCTTGGAGCCCACACAGCCCCAGCATTTT. This gives the protein CASSLEPTQPQHF. The V gene is TRBV5-1, the J gene TRBJ1-5, with no clear D. V lost 0 bases to trimming and J lost 7 bases, with 8 bases between them. Per the germline V gene, CDR1 is SGHRS and CDR2 is YFSETQ. The CDR3 is 13 amino acids.

This clonotype has ten or more counts. The V and J genes are TRBV25-1 and TRBJ1-1; no clear D. The germline gives CDR1 MGHDK, CDR2 SYGVNS. Trimming pared 1 base from V and 7 bases from J, leaving 7 bases between. The CDR3 consists of 12 residues. CDR3 bases: TGTGCCAGCAGTGAATGGGGTCTTGAAGCTTTCTTT. It specifies CASSEWGLEAFF.

J is TRBJ2-7 and V is TRBV6-5; D remains ambiguous. The CDR3 runs 12 residues. The V end lost 7 bases, the J end lost 2 bases, and 9 bases lay between the germline ends. Germline V gene lookup returns CDR1 MNHEY and CDR2 SVGAGI. CDR3 sequence: CASTSFPYEQYF. DNA for the CDR3: TGTGCCAGCACCTCCTTCCCCTACGAGCAGTACTTC.

In its sample, this clonotype was seen a few times. The chain links TRBV2 to TRBJ2-1; D possibly corresponds to TRBD2 (5 bases). Germline values: CDR1 SNHLY, CDR2 FYNNEI. Trimming pared 1 base from V and 7 bases from J, leaving 11 bases between. The CDR3 runs 14 residues. The CDR3 coding sequence is TGTGCCAGCAGTGAAGTTGGAGGTGGGAATGAGCAGTTCTTC. This translates into CASSEVGGGNEQFF.

This clonotype has a handful of counts. The chain employs TRBV4-1 and TRBJ2-2; D call uncertain. Germline assignment: CDR1 MGHRA and CDR2 YSYEKL. V was trimmed by 8 bases and J by 3 bases, leaving 7 bases between them. This CDR3 has 12 amino acids. CDR3 sequence reads: CASDSDTGELFF. The CDR3 DNA is TGCGCCAGCGACTCGGACACCGGGGAGCTGTTTTTT.

This clonotype was found many times. The rearrangement uses TRBV19 and TRBJ1-5; D unresolved. The CDR3 contains 14 residues. CDR1 LNHDA and CDR2 SQIVND come from the germline V gene (reference sequence). Trimming took off 3 bases at V and 6 bases at J, with 12 bases between the two ends. The CDR3 spells CASSIVPKGQPQHF. In DNA form, the CDR3 reads TGTGCCAGTAGTATCGTCCCCAAGGGTCAGCCCCAGCATTTT.

This clonotype showed up just a few times. The V and J genes are TRBV27 and TRBJ2-3, with 7 bases lining up with TRBD1. Germline CDR1 MNHEY, CDR2 SMNVEV (reference sequence). This CDR3 has 16 residues. Trimming removed 10 bases from V and 3 bases from J; junction bases left unmatched: 16. CDR3 region: CATQRGGGGYTDTQYF. Here the CDR3 DNA reads TGTGCCACTCAAAGAGGGGGCGGCGGGTATACAGATACGCAGTATTTT.

This clonotype has at least ten counts. The chain employs TRBV27 and TRBJ1-2; 9 bases line up with TRBD1. In germline, CDR1 is MNHEY, CDR2 SMNVEV (reference sequence). This CDR3 has 15 residues. V trimming: 5 bases; J trimming: 8 bases; junction bases outside the gene matches: 12. This chain's CDR3 is CASSLLGQGIGGYTF. The CDR3 DNA reads TGTGCCAGCAGTCTTCTCGGACAGGGGATCGGCGGCTACACCTTC.

Many counts were recorded for this clonotype. The chain recombines TRBV2 with TRBJ2-1; D could derive from TRBD1 or TRBD2 (5 bases each). This CDR3 region has 14 residues. With 6 bases removed from V and 3 bases from J, the gap between germline ends came to 12 bases. Germline CDR1 and CDR2: SNHLY and FYNNEI. CDR3 protein: CASRSEGNYNEQFF. DNA for the CDR3: TGTGCCAGCAGATCAGAGGGGAACTACAATGAGCAGTTCTTC.

This clonotype was detected only a few times. This chain links TRBV5-1 with TRBJ2-7; D ambiguous. With 0 bases removed from V and 2 bases from J, the gap between germline ends came to 6 bases. The CDR3 consists of 13 residues. Germline CDR1 reads SGHRS; CDR2 reads YFSETQ. This chain's CDR3 is CASSLEQTYEQYF. CDR3 nucleotides: TGCGCCAGCAGCTTGGAACAGACCTACGAGCAGTACTTC.

This clonotype was seen many times. The chain uses TRBV5-1 and TRBJ1-1; D ambiguous. CDR1 and CDR2 from the germline V gene are SGHRS and YFSETQ. This CDR3 contains 14 residues. V lost 0 bases, J lost 2 bases, and 8 bases lay in between. The CDR3 DNA is TGCGCCAGCAGCTTGGTACCTCTAAACACTGAAGCTTTCTTT. This gives the protein CASSLVPLNTEAFF. Filled out from reference TRBV5-1 and TRBJ1-1, the complete variable domain reads KAGVTQTPRYLIKTRGQQVTLSCSPISGHRSVSWYQQTPGQGLQFLFEYFSETQRNKGNFPGRFSGRQFSNSRSEMNVSTLELGDSALYLCASSLVPLNTEAFFGQGTRLTVV.

This clonotype was found many times. The J gene is TRBJ2-5, the V gene TRBV29-1, with 9 bases identical to TRBD1. CDR1 is SQVTM, CDR2 ANQGSEA, per germline. The CDR3 is made up of 14 amino acids. V lost 6 bases and J lost 5; bases outside the gene matches: 10. CDR3 protein: CSVRDRGIGETQYF. CDR3 bases: TGCAGCGTCCGAGACAGGGGGATAGGGGAGACCCAGTACTTC.

Many counts were recorded for this clonotype. The chain is built from TRBV7-2 and TRBJ1-3; D possibly corresponds to TRBD1 (5 bases). The CDR3 is made up of 15 amino acids. Between the trimmed V and J ends, which lost 3 bases and 8 bases, there was a span of 17 bases. CDR1 is SGHTA, CDR2 FQGNSA, per germline. CDR3 DNA: TGTGCCAGCAGCTTCGGGACCCTAAGTAAAGACACCATATATTTT. Amino acid sequence: CASSFGTLSKDTIYF. Full variable domain (missing parts from reference TRBV7-2 and TRBJ1-3): GAGVSQSPSNKVTEKGKDVELRCDPISGHTALYWYRQSLGQGLEFLIYFQGNSAPDKSGLPSDRFSAERTGGSVSTLTIQRTQQEDSAVYLCASSFGTLSKDTIYFGEGSWLTVV.